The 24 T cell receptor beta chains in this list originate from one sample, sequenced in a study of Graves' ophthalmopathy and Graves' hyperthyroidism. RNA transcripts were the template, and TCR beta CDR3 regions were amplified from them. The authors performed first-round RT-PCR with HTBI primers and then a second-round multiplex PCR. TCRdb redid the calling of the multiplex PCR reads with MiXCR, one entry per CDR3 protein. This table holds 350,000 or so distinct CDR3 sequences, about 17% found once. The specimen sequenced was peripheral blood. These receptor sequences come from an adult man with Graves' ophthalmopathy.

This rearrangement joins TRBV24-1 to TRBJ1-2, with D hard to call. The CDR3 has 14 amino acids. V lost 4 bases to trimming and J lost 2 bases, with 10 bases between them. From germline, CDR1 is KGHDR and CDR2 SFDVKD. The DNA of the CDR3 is TGTGCCACCAGTGACCCAACAGAGAACTATGGCTACACCTTC. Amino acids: CATSDPTENYGYTF.

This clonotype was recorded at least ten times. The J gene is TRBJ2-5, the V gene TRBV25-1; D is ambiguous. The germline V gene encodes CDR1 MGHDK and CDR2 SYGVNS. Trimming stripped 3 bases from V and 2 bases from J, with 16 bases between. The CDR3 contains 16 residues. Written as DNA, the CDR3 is TGTGCCAGCAGTGATCCCGCAGGAGACCTACAAGAGACCCAGTACTTC. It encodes CASSDPAGDLQETQYF.

The chain's CDR3 is CASGIQPQHF. CDR3 bases: TGTGCCAGCGGCATTCAGCCCCAGCATTTT. The J gene is TRBJ1-5, the V gene TRBV6-2 or TRBV6-3; D gene unclear. Germline lookup yields CDR1 MNHEY and CDR2 SVGEGT. V was cut by 8 bases and J by 6 bases, with 5 bases left in between. The CDR3 is made up of 10 amino acids.

The CDR3 reads CASSSTDSNTEAFF. DNA for the CDR3: TGTGCCAGCAGTTCCACTGACTCGAACACTGAAGCTTTCTTT. The V and J genes are TRBV6-2 or TRBV6-3 and TRBJ1-1; D unclear. The CDR3 has 14 residues. V was shortened by 4 bases and J by 1 base, with 10 bases between the two germline ends. CDR1 is MNHEY and CDR2 is SVGEGT in the germline V gene.

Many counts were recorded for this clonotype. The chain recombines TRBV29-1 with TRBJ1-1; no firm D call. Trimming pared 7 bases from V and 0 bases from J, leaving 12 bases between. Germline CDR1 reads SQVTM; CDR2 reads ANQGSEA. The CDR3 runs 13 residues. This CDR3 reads CSAPAGMNTEAFF. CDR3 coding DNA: TGCAGCGCCCCCGCGGGCATGAACACTGAAGCTTTCTTT.

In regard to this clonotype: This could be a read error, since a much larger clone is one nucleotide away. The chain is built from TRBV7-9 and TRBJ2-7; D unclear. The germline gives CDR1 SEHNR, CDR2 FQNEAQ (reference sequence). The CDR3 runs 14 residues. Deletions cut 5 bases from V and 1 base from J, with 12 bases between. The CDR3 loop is CASSRTRASYEQYF. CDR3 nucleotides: TGTGCCAGCAGCCGAACGAGAGCATCCTACGAGCAGTACTTC.

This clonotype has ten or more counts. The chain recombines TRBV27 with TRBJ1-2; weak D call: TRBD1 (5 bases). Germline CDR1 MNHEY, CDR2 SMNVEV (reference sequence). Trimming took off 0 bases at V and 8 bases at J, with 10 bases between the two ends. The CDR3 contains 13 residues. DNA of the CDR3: TGTGCCAGCAGTTTATCCCAGGGACGAGGCTACACCTTC. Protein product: CASSLSQGRGYTF.

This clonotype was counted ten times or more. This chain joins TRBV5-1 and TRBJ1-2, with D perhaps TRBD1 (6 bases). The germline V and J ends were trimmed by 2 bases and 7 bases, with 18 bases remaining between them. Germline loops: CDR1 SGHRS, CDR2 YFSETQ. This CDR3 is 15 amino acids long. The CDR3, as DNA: TGCGCCAGCAGCTTCACAGGGTCAACAATGGGTGGCTACACCTTC. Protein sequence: CASSFTGSTMGGYTF.

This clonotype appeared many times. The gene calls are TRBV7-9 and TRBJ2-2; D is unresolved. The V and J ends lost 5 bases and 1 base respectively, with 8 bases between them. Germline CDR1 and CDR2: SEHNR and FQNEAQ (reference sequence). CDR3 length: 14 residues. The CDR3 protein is CASSLERNTGELFF. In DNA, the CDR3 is TGTGCCAGCAGCCTGGAACGGAACACCGGGGAGCTGTTTTTT.

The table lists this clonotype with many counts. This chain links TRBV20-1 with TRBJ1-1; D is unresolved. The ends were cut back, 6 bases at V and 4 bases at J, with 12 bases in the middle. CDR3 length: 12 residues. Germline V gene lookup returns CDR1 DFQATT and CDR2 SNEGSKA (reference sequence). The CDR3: CSAKLMSTEAFF. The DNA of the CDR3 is TGCAGTGCAAAACTAATGTCCACTGAAGCTTTCTTT.

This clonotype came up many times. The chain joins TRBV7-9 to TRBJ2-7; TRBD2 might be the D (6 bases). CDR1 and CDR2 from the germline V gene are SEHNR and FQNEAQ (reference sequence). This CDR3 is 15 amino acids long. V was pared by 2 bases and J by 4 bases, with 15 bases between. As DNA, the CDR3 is TGTGCCAGCAGCTTATACGGGACTGGCAGTTACGAGCAGTACTTC. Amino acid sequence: CASSLYGTGSYEQYF.

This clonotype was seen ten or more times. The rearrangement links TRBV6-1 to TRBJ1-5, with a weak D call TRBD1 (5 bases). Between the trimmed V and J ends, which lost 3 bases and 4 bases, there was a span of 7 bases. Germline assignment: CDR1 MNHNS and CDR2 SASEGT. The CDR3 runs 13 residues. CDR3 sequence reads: CASSEGTNQPQHF. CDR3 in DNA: TGTGCCAGCAGTGAGGGGACTAATCAGCCCCAGCATTTT.

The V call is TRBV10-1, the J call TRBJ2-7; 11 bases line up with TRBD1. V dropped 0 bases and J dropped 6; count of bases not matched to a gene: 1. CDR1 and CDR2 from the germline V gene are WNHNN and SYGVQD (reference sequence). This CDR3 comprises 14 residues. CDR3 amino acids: CASSESGTGGEQYF. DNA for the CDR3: TGCGCCAGCAGTGAGTCGGGGACAGGGGGCGAGCAGTACTTC.

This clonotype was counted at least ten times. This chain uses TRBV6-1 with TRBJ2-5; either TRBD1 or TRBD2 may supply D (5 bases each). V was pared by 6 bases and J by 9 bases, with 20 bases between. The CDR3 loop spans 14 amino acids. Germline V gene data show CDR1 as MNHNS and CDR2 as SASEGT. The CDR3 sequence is CASSRGLVVGAQYF. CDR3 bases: TGTGCCAGCAGCCGAGGACTGGTCGTGGGGGCCCAGTACTTC.

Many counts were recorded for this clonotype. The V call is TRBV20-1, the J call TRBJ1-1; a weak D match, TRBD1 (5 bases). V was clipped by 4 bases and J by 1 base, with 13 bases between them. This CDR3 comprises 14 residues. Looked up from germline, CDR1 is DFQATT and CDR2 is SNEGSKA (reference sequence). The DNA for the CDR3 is TGCAGTGCTACTCGAGGGGCAGCGAACACTGAAGCTTTCTTT. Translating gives CSATRGAANTEAFF.

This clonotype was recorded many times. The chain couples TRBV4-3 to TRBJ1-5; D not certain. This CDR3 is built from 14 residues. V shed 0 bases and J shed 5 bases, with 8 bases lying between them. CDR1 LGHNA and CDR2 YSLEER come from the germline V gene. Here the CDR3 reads CASSQDSTDQPQHF. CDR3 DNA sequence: TGCGCCAGCAGCCAAGATAGCACCGATCAGCCCCAGCATTTT.

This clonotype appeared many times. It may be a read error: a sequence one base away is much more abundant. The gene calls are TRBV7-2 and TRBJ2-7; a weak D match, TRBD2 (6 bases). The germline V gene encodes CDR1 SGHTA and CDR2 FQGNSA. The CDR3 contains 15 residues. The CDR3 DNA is TGTGCCAGCAGCCAAAATGCGGGGACGGCCTACGAGCAGTGCTTC. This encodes CASSQNAGTAYEQCF. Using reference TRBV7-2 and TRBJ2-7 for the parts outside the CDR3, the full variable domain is GAGVSQSPSNKVTEKGKDVELRCDPISGHTALYWYRQSLGQGLEFLIYFQGNSAPDKSGLPSDRFSAERTGGSVSTLTIQRTQQEDSAVYLCASSQNAGTAYEQCFGPGTRLTVT.

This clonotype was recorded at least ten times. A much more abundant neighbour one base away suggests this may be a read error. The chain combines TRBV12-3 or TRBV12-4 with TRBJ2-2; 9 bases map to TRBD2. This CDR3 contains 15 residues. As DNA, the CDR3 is TGTGCCGGCAGTGTGGGACTAGCCTTGGCCGGGGAGCTGTTTTTT. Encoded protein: CAGSVGLALAGELFF.

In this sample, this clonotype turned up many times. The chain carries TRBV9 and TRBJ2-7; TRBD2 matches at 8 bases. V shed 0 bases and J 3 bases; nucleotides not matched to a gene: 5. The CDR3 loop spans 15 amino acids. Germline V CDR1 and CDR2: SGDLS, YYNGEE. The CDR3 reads CASSVAREGRYEQYF. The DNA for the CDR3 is TGTGCCAGCAGCGTAGCTCGGGAGGGCCGCTACGAGCAGTACTTC.

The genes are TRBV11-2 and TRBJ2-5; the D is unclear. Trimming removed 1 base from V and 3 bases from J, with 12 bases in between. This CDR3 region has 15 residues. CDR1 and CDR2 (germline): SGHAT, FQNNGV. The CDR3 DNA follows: TGTGCCAGCAGCTTAGGAGGTATCCCCGAAGAGACCCAGTACTTC. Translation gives CASSLGGIPEETQYF.

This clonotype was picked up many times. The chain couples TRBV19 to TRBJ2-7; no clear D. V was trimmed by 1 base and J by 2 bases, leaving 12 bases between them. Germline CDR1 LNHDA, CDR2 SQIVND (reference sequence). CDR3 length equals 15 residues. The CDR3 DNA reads TGTGCCAGTAGTATAGGAGGCGGAAGTACCTACGAGCAGTACTTC. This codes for CASSIGGGSTYEQYF.

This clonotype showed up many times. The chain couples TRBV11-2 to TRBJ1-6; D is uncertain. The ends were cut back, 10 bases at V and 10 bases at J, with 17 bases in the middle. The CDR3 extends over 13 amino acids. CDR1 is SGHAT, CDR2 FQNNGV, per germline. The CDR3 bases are TGTGCCACCTCCGCCGGGCTGAGGTCACCCCTCCACTTT. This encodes CATSAGLRSPLHF. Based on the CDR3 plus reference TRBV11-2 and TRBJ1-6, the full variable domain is EAGVAQSPRYKIIEKRQSVAFWCNPISGHATLYWYQQILGQGPKLLIQFQNNGVVDDSQLPKDRFSAERLKGVDSTLKIQPAKLEDSAVYLCATSAGLRSPLHFGNGTRLTVT.

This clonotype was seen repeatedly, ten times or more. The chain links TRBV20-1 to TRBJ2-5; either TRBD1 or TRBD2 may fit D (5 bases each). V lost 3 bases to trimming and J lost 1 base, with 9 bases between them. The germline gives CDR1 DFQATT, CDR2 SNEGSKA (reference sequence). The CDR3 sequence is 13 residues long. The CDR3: CSARVRGQETQYF. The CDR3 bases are TGCAGTGCTAGGGTGAGGGGCCAAGAGACCCAGTACTTC.

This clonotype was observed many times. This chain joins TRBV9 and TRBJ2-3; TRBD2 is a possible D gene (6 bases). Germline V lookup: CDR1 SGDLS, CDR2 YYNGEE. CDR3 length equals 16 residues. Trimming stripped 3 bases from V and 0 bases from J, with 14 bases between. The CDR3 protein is CASSDSPGLSTDTQYF. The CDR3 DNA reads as TGTGCCAGCAGCGACTCACCGGGACTGAGCACAGATACGCAGTATTTT.